This passage covers 2 T cell receptor beta chains from one sample sequenced in a study of T cells in tuberculosis. Sorting used thawed, overnight-rested PBMC stained with anti-CD3, a viability dye and GMM-loaded CD1B tetramer. The lipid loaded on the CD1B tetramers was C32 glucose monomycolate from Rhodococcus equi. Generated by immunoSEQ multiplex PCR, the TCRdb table keeps only in-frame clones and is missing some. The sample has 60,000 or so clones; 65% to 90% are singletons. Sequencing was performed on CD1b-GMM tetramer-negative cells sorted from PBMCs. The receptors stem from an adult woman with latent tuberculosis.

The CDR3 loop is CASSLYAGYNEQFF. The CDR3 DNA follows: TGTGCCAGCAGCTTGTACGCGGGTTACAATGAGCAGTTCTTC. J is TRBJ2-1 and V is TRBV5-8; tentative D call: TRBD2 (5 bases). This CDR3 comprises 14 residues. The V gene's germline CDR1 is SGHTS and CDR2 YDEGEE. The germline V and J ends were trimmed by 1 base and 4 bases, with 9 bases remaining between them. The variable domain in full, with the rest retrieved from reference TRBV5-8 and TRBJ2-1, is EAGVTQSPTHLIKTRGQQATLRCSPISGHTSVYWYQQALGLGLQFLLWYDEGEERNRGNFPPRFSGRQFPNYSSELNVNALELEDSALYLCASSLYAGYNEQFFGPGTRLTVL.

This sequence joins TRBV7-2 and TRBJ2-7; D not certain. The CDR3 sequence is 15 residues long. The V end was cut by 3 bases, the J end by 2 bases, with 14 bases between. From germline, CDR1 is SGHTA and CDR2 FQGNSA. As DNA, the CDR3 is TGTGCCAGCAGCTTTCTCGTGCAGGTAGCCTACGAGCAGTACTTC. Amino acids: CASSFLVQVAYEQYF.